This TCR beta chain was recovered during a study of a mutant IDH1 vaccine in newly diagnosed glioma. Overall study context: Earlier therapy was either radiotherapy, temozolomide, or both, and most got both.

The data were produced by immunoSEQ multiplex PCR, yet TCRdb's version contains in-frame clones alone and is incomplete. The profile shows some 49,000 clones, 76% of them singletons. Regarding time point: week 47, end of study. It was 300 ug of mutant IDH1 20-mer peptide that made up each vaccine dose, given with topical imiquimod. Eight vaccinations reached patients in weeks 1, 3, 5, 7, 11, 15, 19 and 23. Astrocytomas that were new, WHO grade 3 or 4, IDH1-mutant and ATRX-lost were present in the donors. This clone was seen only once. The antigen is unknown. The CDR3 sequence is 16 residues long. Trimming removed 2 bases from V and 1 base from J, with 14 bases in between. Germline V gene data show CDR1 as SEHNR and CDR2 as FQNEAQ (reference sequence).

The sequences come from PBMCs, collected from a glioma patient whose treatment included an IDH1 peptide vaccine. The rearrangement joins TRBV7-9 to TRBJ1-2; D is unclear. This clonotype was obtained from a woman between 40 and 55 years old with glioma. Some clones in this sample may be carry-over from other donors' samples. The chain's CDR3 is CASSLPGRTLNYGYTF. CDR3 sequence (DNA): TGTGCCAGCAGCTTACCTGGCAGGACCCTTAACTATGGCTACACCTTC.